The clone carrying this TCR beta chain was seen more than once but under ten times. Its antigen is unknown. This entry is derived from a study of cytomegalovirus exposure and HLA in healthy donors. Study outcomes and limitations: Per a later analysis, HLA-associated TCR beta chains showed more clonal expansion than other, equally common TCR beta chains. As a later analysis showed, a missense DCLRE1C variant was linked to trimming of TCR beta V- and J-genes.

Use of 60 Vbeta and 13 Jbeta primers characterized the PCR. TCRdb keeps only in-frame clones here, not all; method: immunoSEQ multiplex PCR. The profile shows 150,000 to 250,000 clones, roughly 79% of them singletons. The germline gives CDR1 LNHDA, CDR2 SQIVND (reference sequence). The CDR3 has 14 amino acids. Trimming cost V 4 bases and J 0 bases, with 9 bases left between them. The V gene is TRBV19, the J gene TRBJ1-1, with TRBD1 as a possible D gene (6 bases). This receptor was identified in a man aged 25 to 40 in good health and CMV-seronegative. Sequenced material: PBMCs. The CDR3 DNA follows: TGTGCCAGTAGTAATGGACAGTTGAACACTGAAGCTTTCTTT. It translates to CASSNGQLNTEAFF.